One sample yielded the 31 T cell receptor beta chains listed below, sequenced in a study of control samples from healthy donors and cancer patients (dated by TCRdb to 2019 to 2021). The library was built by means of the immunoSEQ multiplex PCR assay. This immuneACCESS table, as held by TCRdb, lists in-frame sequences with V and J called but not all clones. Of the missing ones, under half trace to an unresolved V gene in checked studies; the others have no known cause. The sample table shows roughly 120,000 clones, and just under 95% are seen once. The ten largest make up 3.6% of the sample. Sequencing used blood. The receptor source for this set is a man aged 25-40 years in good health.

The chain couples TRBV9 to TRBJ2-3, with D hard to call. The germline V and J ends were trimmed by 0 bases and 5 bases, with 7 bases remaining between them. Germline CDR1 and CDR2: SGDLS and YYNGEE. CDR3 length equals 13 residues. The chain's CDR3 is CASSVVSGDTQYF. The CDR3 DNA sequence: TGTGCCAGCAGCGTAGTATCGGGAGATACGCAGTATTTT.

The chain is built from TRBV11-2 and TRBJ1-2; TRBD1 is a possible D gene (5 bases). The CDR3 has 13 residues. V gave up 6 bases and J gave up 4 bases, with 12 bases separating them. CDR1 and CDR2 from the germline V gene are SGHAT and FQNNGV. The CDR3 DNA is TGTGCCAGCAGTCCAGGGCTCTTCTATGGCTACACCTTC. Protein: CASSPGLFYGYTF.

The CDR3 spells CASRSGTNTGELFF. Here the CDR3 DNA reads TGTGCCAGCAGAAGCGGGACGAACACCGGGGAGCTGTTTTTT. The chain carries TRBV11-3 and TRBJ2-2, with TRBD2 matching 7 bases. The V and J ends lost 6 bases and 0 bases, in that order; junction bases with no gene match: 1. The CDR3 covers 14 residues. Germline CDR1 SGHNT, CDR2 YENEEA.

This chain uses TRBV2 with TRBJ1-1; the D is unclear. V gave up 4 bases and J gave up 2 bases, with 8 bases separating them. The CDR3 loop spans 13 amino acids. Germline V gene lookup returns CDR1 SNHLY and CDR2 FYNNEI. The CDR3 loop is CASSGTTNTEAFF. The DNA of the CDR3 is TGTGCCAGCAGTGGAACCACCAACACTGAAGCTTTCTTT.

CDR3 sequence: CAWSVPPRADTQYF. The CDR3 nucleotides read TGTGCCTGGAGTGTACCGCCCCGGGCCGATACGCAGTATTTT. The gene calls are TRBV30 and TRBJ2-3; D unresolved. Germline-derived CDR1 and CDR2 are GTSNPN and SVGIG (reference sequence). The CDR3 length is 14 residues. The V and J ends lost 0 bases and 6 bases respectively, with 13 bases between them.

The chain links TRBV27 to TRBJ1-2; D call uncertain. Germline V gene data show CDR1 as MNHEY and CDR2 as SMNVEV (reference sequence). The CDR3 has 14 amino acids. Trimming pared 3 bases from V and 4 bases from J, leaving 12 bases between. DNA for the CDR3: TGTGCCAGCAGTTTTCAGGATACTGGCTATGGCTACACCTTC. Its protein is CASSFQDTGYGYTF.

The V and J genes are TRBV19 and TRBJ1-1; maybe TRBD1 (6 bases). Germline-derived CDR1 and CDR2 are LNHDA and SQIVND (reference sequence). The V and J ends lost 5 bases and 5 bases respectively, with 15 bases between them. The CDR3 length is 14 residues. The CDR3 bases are TGTGCCAGTAGTTCGCCAGGGGAAGGGACTGAAGCTTTCTTT. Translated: CASSSPGEGTEAFF.

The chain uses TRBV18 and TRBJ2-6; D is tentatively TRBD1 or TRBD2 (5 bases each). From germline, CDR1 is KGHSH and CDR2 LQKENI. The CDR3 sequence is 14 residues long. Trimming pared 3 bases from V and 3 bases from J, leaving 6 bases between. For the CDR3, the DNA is TGTGCCAGCTCACCGGGGGTTGGGGCCAACGTCCTGACTTTC. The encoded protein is CASSPGVGANVLTF.

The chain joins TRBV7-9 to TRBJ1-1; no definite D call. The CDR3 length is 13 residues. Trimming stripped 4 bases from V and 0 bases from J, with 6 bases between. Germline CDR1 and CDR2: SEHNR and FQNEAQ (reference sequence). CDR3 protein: CASSSFMNTEAFF. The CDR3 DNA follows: TGTGCCAGCAGCTCCTTCATGAACACTGAAGCTTTCTTT.

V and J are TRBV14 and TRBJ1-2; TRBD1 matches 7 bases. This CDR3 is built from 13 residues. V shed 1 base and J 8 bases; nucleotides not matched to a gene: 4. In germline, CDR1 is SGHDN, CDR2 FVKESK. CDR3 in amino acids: CASSQGGGFGYTF. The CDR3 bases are TGTGCCAGCAGCCAAGGAGGGGGCTTCGGCTACACCTTC.

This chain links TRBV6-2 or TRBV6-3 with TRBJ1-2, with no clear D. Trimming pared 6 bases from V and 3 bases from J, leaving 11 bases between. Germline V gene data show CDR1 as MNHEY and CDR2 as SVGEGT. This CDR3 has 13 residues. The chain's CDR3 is CASSSGFDYGYTF. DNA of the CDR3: TGTGCCAGCAGCTCGGGTTTTGACTATGGCTACACCTTC.

The CDR3 reads CASKPRTGGQETQYF. The CDR3 DNA reads TGTGCCAGCAAACCTCGCACGGGGGGGCAAGAGACCCAGTACTTC. The chain recombines TRBV6-5 with TRBJ2-5; 8 nucleotides align to TRBD2. Germline CDR1 is MNHEY and CDR2 is SVGAGI. Losses at the gene ends were 7 bases for V and 2 bases for J; bases not matched to a gene: 9. This CDR3 is built from 15 residues.

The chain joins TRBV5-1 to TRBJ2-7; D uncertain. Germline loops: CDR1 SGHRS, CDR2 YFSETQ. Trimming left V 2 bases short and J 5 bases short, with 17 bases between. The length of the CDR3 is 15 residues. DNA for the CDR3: TGCGCCAGCAGCTTACACCGATCGCCAAGGGACGAGCAGTACTTC. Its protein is CASSLHRSPRDEQYF.

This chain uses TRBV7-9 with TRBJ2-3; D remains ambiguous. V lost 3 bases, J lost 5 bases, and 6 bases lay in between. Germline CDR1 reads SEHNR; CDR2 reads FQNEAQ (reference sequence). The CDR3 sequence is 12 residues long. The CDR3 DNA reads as TGTGCCAGCAGCTTCTTAAGAGATACGCAGTATTTT. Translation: CASSFLRDTQYF.

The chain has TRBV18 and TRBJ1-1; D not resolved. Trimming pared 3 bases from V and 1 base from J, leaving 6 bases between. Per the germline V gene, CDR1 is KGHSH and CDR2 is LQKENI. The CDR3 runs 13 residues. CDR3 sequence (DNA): TGTGCCAGCTCACCCAAGGCGAACACTGAAGCTTTCTTT. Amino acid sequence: CASSPKANTEAFF. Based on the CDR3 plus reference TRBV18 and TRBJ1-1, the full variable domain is NAGVMQNPRHLVRRRGQEARLRCSPMKGHSHVYWYRQLPEEGLKFMVYLQKENIIDESGMPKERFSAEFPKEGPSILRIQQVVRGDSAAYFCASSPKANTEAFFGQGTRLTVV.

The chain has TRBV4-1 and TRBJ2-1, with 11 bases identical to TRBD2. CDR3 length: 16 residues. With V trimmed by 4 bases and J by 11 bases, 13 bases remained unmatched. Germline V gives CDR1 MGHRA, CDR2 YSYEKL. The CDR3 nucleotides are TGCGCCAGCAGCCGCCTCATAGCGGGGGGGCCAAAAAAGCAGTTCTTC. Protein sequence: CASSRLIAGGPKKQFF.

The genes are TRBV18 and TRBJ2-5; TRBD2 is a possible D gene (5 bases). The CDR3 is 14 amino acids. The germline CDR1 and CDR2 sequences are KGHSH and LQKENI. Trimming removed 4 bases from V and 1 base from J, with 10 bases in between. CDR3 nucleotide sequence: TGTGCCAGCTCACAACTAGGTTCCCAAGAGACCCAGTACTTC. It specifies CASSQLGSQETQYF.

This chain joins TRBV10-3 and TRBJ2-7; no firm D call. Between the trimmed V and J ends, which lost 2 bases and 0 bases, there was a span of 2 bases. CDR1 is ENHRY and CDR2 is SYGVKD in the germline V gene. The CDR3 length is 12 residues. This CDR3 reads CAISEASYEQYF. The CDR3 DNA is TGTGCCATCAGTGAGGCCTCCTACGAGCAGTACTTC.

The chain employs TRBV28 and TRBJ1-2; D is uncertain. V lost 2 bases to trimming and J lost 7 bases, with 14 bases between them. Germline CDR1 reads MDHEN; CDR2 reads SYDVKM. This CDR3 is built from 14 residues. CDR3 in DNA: TGTGCCAGCAGTTTAAAGGGCCTCTGGGGTGGCTACACCTTC. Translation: CASSLKGLWGGYTF.

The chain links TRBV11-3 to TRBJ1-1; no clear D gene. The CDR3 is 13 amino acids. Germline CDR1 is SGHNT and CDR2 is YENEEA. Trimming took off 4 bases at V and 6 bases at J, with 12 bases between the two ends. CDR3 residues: CASSSKVGAEAFF. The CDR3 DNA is TGTGCCAGCAGCTCCAAGGTAGGAGCTGAAGCTTTCTTT. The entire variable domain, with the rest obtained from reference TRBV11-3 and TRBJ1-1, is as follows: EAGVVQSPRYKIIEKKQPVAFWCNPISGHNTLYWYLQNLGQGPELLIRYENEEAVDDSQLPKDRFSAERLKGVDSTLKIQPAELGDSAVYLCASSSKVGAEAFFGQGTRLTVV.

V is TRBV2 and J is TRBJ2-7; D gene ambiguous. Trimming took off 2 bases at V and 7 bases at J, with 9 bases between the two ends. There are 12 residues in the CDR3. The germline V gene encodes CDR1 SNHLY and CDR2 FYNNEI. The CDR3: CASSESVGEQYF. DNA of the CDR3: TGTGCCAGCAGTGAATCGGTGGGGGAGCAGTACTTC.

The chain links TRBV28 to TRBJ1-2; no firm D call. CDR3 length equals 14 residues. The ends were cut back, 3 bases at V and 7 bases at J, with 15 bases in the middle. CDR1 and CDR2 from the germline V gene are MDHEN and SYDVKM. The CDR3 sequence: CASSFPRDGAGYTF. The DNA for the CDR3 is TGTGCCAGCAGTTTCCCCCGGGATGGAGCTGGCTACACCTTC.

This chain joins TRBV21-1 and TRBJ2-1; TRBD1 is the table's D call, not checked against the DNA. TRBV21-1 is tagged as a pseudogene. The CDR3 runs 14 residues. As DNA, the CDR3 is TGTGCCAGCCGAGCAGGGCCGTCCTACAATGAGCAGTTCTTC. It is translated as CASRAGPSYNEQFF.

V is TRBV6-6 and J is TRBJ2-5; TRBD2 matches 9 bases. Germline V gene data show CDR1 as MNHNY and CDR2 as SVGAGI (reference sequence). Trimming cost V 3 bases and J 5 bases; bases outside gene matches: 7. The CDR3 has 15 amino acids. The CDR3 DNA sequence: TGTGCCAGCAGTTATAGCGGGGGCCGACCCGAGACCCAGTACTTC. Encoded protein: CASSYSGGRPETQYF.

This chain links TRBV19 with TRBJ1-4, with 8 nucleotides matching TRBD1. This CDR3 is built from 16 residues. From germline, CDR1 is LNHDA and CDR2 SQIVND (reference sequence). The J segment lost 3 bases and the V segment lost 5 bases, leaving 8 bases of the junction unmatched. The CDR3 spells CASSSDQGAANEKLFF. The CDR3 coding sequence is TGTGCCAGTAGTTCCGACCAGGGGGCGGCTAATGAAAAACTGTTTTTT.

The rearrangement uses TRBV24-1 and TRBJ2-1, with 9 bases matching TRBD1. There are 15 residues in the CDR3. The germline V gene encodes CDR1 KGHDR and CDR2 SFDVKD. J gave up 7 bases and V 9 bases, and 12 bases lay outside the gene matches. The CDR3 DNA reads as TGTGCCACCGGATCCGGGACAGGGAGAGAAAATGAGCAGTTCTTC. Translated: CATGSGTGRENEQFF.

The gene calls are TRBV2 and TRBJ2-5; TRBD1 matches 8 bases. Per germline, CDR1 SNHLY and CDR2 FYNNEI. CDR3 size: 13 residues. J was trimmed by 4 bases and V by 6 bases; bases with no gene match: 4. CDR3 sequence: CASRGQVLETQYF. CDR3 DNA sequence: TGTGCCAGCAGGGGACAGGTCTTAGAGACCCAGTACTTC.

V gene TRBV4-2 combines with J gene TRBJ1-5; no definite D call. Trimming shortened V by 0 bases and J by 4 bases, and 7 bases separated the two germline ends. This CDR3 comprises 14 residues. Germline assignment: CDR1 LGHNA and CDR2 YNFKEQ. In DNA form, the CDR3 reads TGTGCCAGCAGCCAAGATCCCACTAATCAGCCCCAGCATTTT. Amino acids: CASSQDPTNQPQHF.

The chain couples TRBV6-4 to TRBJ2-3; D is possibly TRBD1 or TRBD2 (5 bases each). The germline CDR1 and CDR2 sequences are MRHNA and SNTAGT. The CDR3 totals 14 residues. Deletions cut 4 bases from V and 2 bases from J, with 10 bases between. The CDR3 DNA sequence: TGTGCCAGCAGTGGAGGGGACGACACAGATACGCAGTATTTT. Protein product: CASSGGDDTDTQYF.

The CDR3 is CASSPQGQAKLFF. CDR3 bases: TGTGCCAGCTCCCCCCAGGGACAGGCAAAACTGTTTTTT. This chain links TRBV18 with TRBJ1-4, with 8 bases aligning to TRBD1. V dropped 6 bases and J dropped 10; count of bases not matched to a gene: 7. The CDR3 length is 13 residues. Germline V gene lookup returns CDR1 KGHSH and CDR2 LQKENI.

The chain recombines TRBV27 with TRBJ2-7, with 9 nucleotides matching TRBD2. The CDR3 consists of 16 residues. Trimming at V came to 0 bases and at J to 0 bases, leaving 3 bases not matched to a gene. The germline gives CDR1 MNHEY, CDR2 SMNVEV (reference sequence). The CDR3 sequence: CASSLSLAGASYEQYF. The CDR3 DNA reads TGTGCCAGCAGTTTATCGTTAGCGGGGGCCTCCTACGAGCAGTACTTC.